This T cell receptor beta chain is from a study of blood T cell repertoires in COVID-19. Study summary: Whether acute or convalescent, the COVID-19 samples came from the United States, Italy and Spain. From T cells, B-cell-depleted T cells, or PBMCs came the material, which was cDNA or gDNA.

V was clipped by 5 bases and J by 3 bases, with 16 bases between them. The CDR3 runs to 15 residues. Germline values: CDR1 SNHLY, CDR2 FYNNEI. Study processing details: Estimated nucleated cell counts came from reference gene primer amplification. Measured with immunoSEQ multiplex PCR; TCRdb has only the in-frame clones, and not every one. From that table come the V and J calls and clone size; the DNA was used to work out D and trimming. The table includes under 300,000 clones, approximately 90% detected once. This TCR was sampled from a woman aged 40-49 years with acute or convalescent COVID-19. The V gene is TRBV2, the J gene TRBJ1-1; tentatively, D is TRBD1 (6 bases). Sequencing was done on a sample of peripheral blood. The CDR3: CASSPQGLRDTEAFF. The CDR3 nucleotides read TGTGCCAGCAGTCCACAGGGTCTGAGGGACACTGAAGCTTTCTTT. The full variable domain, rest sourced from reference TRBV2 and TRBJ1-1, is EPEVTQTPSHQVTQMGQEVILRCVPISNHLYFYWYRQILGQKVEFLVSFYNNEISEKSEIFDDQFSVERPDGSNFTLKIRSTKLEDSAMYFCASSPQGLRDTEAFFGQGTRLTVV.